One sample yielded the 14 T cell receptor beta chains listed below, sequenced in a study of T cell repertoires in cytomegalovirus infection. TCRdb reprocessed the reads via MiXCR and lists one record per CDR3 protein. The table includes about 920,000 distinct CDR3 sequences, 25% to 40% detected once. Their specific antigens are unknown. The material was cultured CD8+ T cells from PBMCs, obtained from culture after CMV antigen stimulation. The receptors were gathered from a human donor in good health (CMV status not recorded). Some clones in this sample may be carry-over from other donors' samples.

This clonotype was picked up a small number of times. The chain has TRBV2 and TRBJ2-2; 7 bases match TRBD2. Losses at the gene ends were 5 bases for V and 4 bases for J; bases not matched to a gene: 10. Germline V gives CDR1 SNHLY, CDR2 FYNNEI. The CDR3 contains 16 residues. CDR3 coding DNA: TGTGCCAGCAGTTTCCGGACTAGTGGGGGCACCGGGGAGCTGTTTTTT. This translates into CASSFRTSGGTGELFF.

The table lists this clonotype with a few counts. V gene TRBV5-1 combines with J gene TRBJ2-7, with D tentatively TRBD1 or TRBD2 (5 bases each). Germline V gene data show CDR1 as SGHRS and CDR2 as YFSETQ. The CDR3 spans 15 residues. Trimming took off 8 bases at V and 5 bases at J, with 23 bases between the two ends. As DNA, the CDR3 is TGCGCCAGTCAAATCAGGGAAGGCGGGCTGGACGAGCAGTACTTC. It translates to CASQIREGGLDEQYF.

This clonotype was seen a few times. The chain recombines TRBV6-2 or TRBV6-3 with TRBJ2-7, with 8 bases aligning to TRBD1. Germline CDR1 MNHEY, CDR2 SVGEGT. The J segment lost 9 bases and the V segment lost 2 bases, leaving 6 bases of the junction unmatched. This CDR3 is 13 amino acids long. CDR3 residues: CASSYHRGSGQYV. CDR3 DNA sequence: TGTGCCAGCAGTTACCACAGGGGGAGCGGGCAGTACGTC.

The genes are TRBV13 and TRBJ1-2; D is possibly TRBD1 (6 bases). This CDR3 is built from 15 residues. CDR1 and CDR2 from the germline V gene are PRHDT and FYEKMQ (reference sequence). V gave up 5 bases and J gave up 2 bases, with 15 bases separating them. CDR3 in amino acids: CASSEGAGANYGYTF. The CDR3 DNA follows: TGTGCCAGCAGCGAAGGTGCAGGGGCGAACTATGGCTACACCTTC.

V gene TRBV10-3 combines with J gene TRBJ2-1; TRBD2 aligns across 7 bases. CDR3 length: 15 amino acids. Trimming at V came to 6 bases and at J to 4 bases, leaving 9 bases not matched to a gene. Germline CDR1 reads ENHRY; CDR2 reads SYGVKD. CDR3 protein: CAISLGGSDYNEQFF. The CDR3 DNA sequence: TGTGCCATCAGCCTCGGGGGGAGCGATTACAATGAGCAGTTCTTC.

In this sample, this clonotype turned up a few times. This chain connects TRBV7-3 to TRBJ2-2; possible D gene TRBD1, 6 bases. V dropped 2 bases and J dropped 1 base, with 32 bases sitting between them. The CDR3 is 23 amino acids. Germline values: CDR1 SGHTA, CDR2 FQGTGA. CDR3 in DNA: TGTGCCAGCAGCTTATTCCCGACATGGGGGTCCCGTCAGGGGCCTGAGAACACCGGGGAGCTGTTTTTT. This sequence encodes CASSLFPTWGSRQGPENTGELFF.

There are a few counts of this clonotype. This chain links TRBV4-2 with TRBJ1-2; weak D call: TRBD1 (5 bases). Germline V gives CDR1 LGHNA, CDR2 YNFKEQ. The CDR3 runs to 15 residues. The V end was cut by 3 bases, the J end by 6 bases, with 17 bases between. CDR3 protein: CASSQGPYGVDGYTF. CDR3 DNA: TGTGCCAGCAGCCAGGGACCCTACGGGGTCGATGGCTACACCTTC.

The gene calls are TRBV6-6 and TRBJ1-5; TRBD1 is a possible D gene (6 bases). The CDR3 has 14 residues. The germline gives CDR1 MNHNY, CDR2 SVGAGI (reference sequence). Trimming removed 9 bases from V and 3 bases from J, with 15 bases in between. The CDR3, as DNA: TGTGCCAGTTTCAGGGGTGTTGACAATCAGCCCCAGCATTTT. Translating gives CASFRGVDNQPQHF.

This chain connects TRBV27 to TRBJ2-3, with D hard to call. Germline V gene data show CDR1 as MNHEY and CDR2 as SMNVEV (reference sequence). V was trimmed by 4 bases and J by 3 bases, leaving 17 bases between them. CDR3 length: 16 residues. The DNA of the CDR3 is TGTGCCAGCAGTTCCTTAAGTTCCCTCCGGACAGATACGCAGTATTTT. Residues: CASSSLSSLRTDTQYF.

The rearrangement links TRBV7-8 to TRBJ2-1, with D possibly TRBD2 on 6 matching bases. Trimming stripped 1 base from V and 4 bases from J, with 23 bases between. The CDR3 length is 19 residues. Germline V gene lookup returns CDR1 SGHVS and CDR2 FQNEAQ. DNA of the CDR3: TGTGCCAGCAGCTTAGGGGCGTCGGGGGTCCTCCTAGGGTACAATGAGCAGTTCTTC. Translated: CASSLGASGVLLGYNEQFF.

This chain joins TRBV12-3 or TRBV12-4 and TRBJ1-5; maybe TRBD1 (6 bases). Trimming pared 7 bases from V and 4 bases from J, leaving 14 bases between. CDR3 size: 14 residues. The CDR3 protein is CASTRGGTNQPQHF. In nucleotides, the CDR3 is TGTGCCAGCACCCGAGGGGGGACTAATCAGCCCCAGCATTTT.

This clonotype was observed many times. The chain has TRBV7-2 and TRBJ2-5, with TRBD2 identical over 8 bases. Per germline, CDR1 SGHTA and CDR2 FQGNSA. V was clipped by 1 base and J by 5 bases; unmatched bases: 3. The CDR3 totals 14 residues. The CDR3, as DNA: TGTGCCAGCAGCTTAGTGTTAGCGGGGGAGACCCAGTACTTC. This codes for CASSLVLAGETQYF.

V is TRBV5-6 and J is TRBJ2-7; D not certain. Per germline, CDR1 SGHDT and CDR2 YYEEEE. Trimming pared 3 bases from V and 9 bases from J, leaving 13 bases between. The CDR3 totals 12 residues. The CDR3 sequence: CASSSATRGQYF. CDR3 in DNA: TGTGCCAGCAGCTCGGCCACCCGAGGGCAGTACTTC.

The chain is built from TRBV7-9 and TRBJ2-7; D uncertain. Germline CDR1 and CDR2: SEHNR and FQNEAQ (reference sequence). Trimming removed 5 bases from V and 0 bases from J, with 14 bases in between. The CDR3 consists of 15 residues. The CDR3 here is CASSGVRKTSYEQYF. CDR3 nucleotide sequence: TGTGCCAGCAGCGGCGTAAGGAAAACCTCCTACGAGCAGTACTTC.